This is a list of T cell receptor beta chains from one sample in a study of neurological immune-mediated disorders. TCRdb re-called the 5' RACE reads through MiXCR, storing one row per CDR3 protein. This sample has around 15,000 distinct CDR3 sequences, with around 9% found just once. Sample: CD8+ T cells from blood. The source is a man aged 45-65 years in good health. CDR3s include the opening cysteine and the closing phenylalanine or tryptophan. D genes are given only for firm matches. Rows may omit the clone size; those that give it use once, few, many or a size class.

abundance	v_gene	j_gene	d_gene	CDR3aa	CDR3nt
many	TRBV28	TRBJ2-3	NA	CASSYTSSTDTQYF	TGTGCCAGCAGTTACACGTCCAGCACAGATACGCAGTATTTT
many	TRBV7-9	TRBJ2-3	NA	CASKRDVPTDTQYF	TGTGCCAGCAAGAGGGATGTGCCCACAGATACGCAGTATTTT
many	TRBV5-5	TRBJ2-7	TRBD2	CASSLAGSSYEQYF	TGTGCCAGCAGCTTAGCGGGAAGCTCCTACGAGCAGTACTTC
many	TRBV5-1	TRBJ2-2	NA	CASSSAGSITGELFF	TGCGCCAGCAGCTCAGCGGGTAGCATCACCGGGGAGCTGTTTTTT
many	TRBV27	TRBJ2-1	NA	CASSFGSSYNEQFF	TGTGCCAGCAGTTTTGGTAGCTCCTACAATGAGCAGTTCTTC
many	TRBV6-1	TRBJ2-7	NA	CASSEIRGGGPEQYF	TGTGCCAGCAGTGAAATTAGGGGCGGGGGCCCCGAGCAGTACTTC
NA	TRBV15	TRBJ2-1	TRBD2	CATSSVTSGAYNEQFF	TGTGCCACCAGCAGTGTCACTAGCGGAGCTTACAATGAGCAGTTCTTC
many	TRBV27	TRBJ1-3	TRBD1	CASSSRGPSGNTIYF	TGTGCCAGCAGTTCCAGGGGGCCATCTGGAAACACCATATATTTT
many	TRBV9	TRBJ2-7	TRBD2	CASSVGTSGGDEQYF	TGTGCCAGCAGCGTAGGGACTAGCGGCGGCGACGAGCAGTACTTC
many	TRBV12-3/TRBV12-4	TRBJ2-2	NA	CASSVLRDTGELFF	TGTGCCAGCAGTGTACTCCGGGACACCGGGGAGCTGTTTTTT
many	TRBV19	TRBJ2-3	TRBD2	CASSTSAGAADTQYF	TGTGCCAGTAGTACTTCAGCGGGAGCAGCGGATACGCAGTATTTT
many	TRBV7-6	TRBJ1-5	TRBD1	CASSSGQGIQPQHF	TGTGCCAGCAGCTCCGGACAGGGGATTCAGCCCCAGCATTTT
many	TRBV10-3	TRBJ2-7	TRBD1	CAISRGQGRYEQYF	TGTGCCATCAGCCGTGGACAGGGAAGGTACGAGCAGTACTTC
many	TRBV5-1	TRBJ1-5	NA	CASSTWTVYSNQPQHF	TGCGCCAGCAGCACATGGACAGTATATAGCAATCAGCCCCAGCATTTT
many	TRBV27	TRBJ2-1	NA	CASSLSQGNEQFF	TGTGCCAGCAGTCTTAGCCAGGGGAATGAGCAGTTCTTC
NA	TRBV20-1	TRBJ2-7	NA	CSARGAGAYRNSYEQYF	TGCAGTGCTAGGGGGGCCGGGGCCTACAGAAACTCCTACGAGCAGTACTTC
many	TRBV7-9	TRBJ2-7	NA	CASSLMEKGTGEQYF	TGTGCCAGCAGCTTAATGGAAAAGGGTACTGGAGAGCAGTACTTC
NA	TRBV6-6	TRBJ2-7	TRBD1	CASSGVTGGNSYEQYF	TGTGCCAGCAGTGGGGTCACAGGGGGCAACTCCTACGAGCAGTACTTC
medium-sized	TRBV20-1	TRBJ1-2	NA	CSGSEGSELGGYTF	TGCAGTGGTTCGGAGGGGTCCGAACTCGGCGGCTACACCTTC
many	TRBV4-1	TRBJ1-1	NA	CASSQDTGLSMNTEAFF	TGCGCCAGCAGCCAAGATACGGGACTTTCCATGAACACTGAAGCTTTCTTT
many	TRBV12-3/TRBV12-4	TRBJ2-3	NA	CASSYSPDTQYF	TGTGCCAGCAGTTATTCCCCAGATACGCAGTATTTT
NA	TRBV4-2	TRBJ2-1	TRBD1	CASSQGGGSAYNEQFF	TGTGCCAGCAGCCAAGGAGGGGGCTCCGCCTACAATGAGCAGTTCTTC
many	TRBV9	TRBJ1-2	NA	CASTRGTVDGYTF	TGTGCCAGCACGCGTGGTACAGTCGATGGCTACACCTTC
many	TRBV2	TRBJ2-1	TRBD2	CASSDGGVREQFF	TGTGCCAGCAGTGATGGGGGGGTACGTGAGCAGTTCTTC
many	TRBV7-2	TRBJ1-4	NA	CASSLYLRGEKLFF	TGTGCCAGCAGCCTATATCTCAGGGGTGAAAAACTGTTTTTT
many	TRBV20-1	TRBJ2-7	TRBD2	CSAPREGLAGARREQYF	TGCAGTGCTCCTCGGGAAGGACTAGCGGGAGCTAGGCGGGAGCAGTACTTC
many	TRBV29-1	TRBJ2-3	NA	CSVEVGIGTQYF	TGCAGCGTTGAAGTGGGTATAGGTACGCAGTATTTT
many	TRBV20-1	TRBJ2-7	NA	CSARVGYEQYF	TGCAGTGCTAGAGTCGGTTACGAGCAGTACTTC
many	TRBV5-6	TRBJ2-1	NA	CASSLDWSSYNEQFF	TGTGCCAGCAGCTTGGACTGGAGCTCCTACAATGAGCAGTTCTTC
many	TRBV20-1	TRBJ2-5	TRBD2	CSARVAGVETQYF	TGCAGTGCTAGAGTAGCGGGAGTGGAGACCCAGTACTTC
many	TRBV10-3	TRBJ1-1	NA	CAISEVGGTEAFF	TGTGCCATCAGTGAGGTAGGAGGGACTGAAGCTTTCTTT
many	TRBV30	TRBJ2-7	NA	CAWSEDGYEQYF	TGTGCCTGGAGTGAGGACGGATACGAGCAGTACTTC
many	TRBV7-9	TRBJ2-7	NA	CASSLPYGTTSSYEQYF	TGTGCCAGCAGCTTACCGTATGGGACAACGAGCTCCTACGAGCAGTACTTC
NA	TRBV5-6	TRBJ1-1	NA	CASSLGRPNTEAFF	TGTGCCAGCAGCTTGGGTCGGCCGAACACTGAAGCTTTCTTT
many	TRBV13	TRBJ2-7	TRBD2	CASSLGLEPYEQYF	TGTGCCAGCAGCCTAGGACTAGAACCCTACGAGCAGTACTTC
many	TRBV7-9	TRBJ2-1	NA	CASSSVAGIYNEQFF	TGTGCCAGCAGCTCCGTGGCGGGAATCTACAATGAGCAGTTCTTC
many	TRBV18	TRBJ2-7	NA	CASSPKGYPYEQYF	TGTGCCAGCTCACCAAAGGGATACCCCTACGAGCAGTACTTC
NA	TRBV6-2/TRBV6-3	TRBJ2-1	NA	CASRYGLDRWFF	TGTGCCAGCAGATACGGACTGGACCGTTGGTTCTTC
many	TRBV3-1	TRBJ2-5	TRBD2	CASSQWASGYQETQYF	TGTGCCAGCAGCCAATGGGCTAGCGGGTACCAAGAGACCCAGTACTTC
many	TRBV4-1	TRBJ2-7	NA	CASSLSTQNSGEQYF	TGCGCCAGCAGCTTGTCAACTCAAAATTCGGGTGAGCAGTACTTC
many	TRBV9	TRBJ2-1	NA	CASSNYNEQFF	TGTGCCTCCTCCAATTACAATGAGCAGTTCTTC
many	TRBV20-1	TRBJ2-2	NA	CSARDQTGTTGRDVYTGELFF	TGCAGTGCTAGAGATCAAACCGGGACAACCGGAAGGGATGTCTACACCGGGGAGCTGTTTTTT
many	TRBV6-2/TRBV6-3	TRBJ2-1	TRBD2	CASSNGLADYNEQFF	TGTGCCAGCAGCAACGGACTAGCGGACTACAATGAGCAGTTCTTC
many	TRBV21-1	TRBJ2-1	NA	CASSPPPGTGGRNEQFF	TGTGCCAGCAGCCCTCCCCCCGGGACAGGGGGCCGCAATGAGCAGTTCTTC
NA	TRBV7-3	TRBJ2-7	NA	CASSLKNVRAEQYF	TGTGCCAGCAGCTTAAAAAATGTGAGGGCCGAGCAGTACTTC
NA	TRBV6-4	TRBJ2-2	NA	CASSDYTGELFF	TGTGCCAGCAGTGACTACACCGGGGAGCTGTTTTTT
many	TRBV12-3/TRBV12-4	TRBJ2-2	TRBD2	CATLAGATNTGELFF	TGTGCCACACTAGCGGGAGCGACGAACACCGGGGAGCTGTTTTTT
many	TRBV5-1	TRBJ2-5	NA	CASSLFNDPQETQYF	TGCGCCAGCAGCTTGTTCAACGACCCCCAAGAGACCCAGTACTTC
many	TRBV28	TRBJ2-2	TRBD1	CASRIWDRGLAATGELFF	TGTGCCAGCCGAATTTGGGACAGGGGACTCGCCGCGACCGGGGAGCTGTTTTTT
many	TRBV28	TRBJ2-3	NA	CASSLNEADTQYF	TGTGCCAGCAGTTTAAACGAGGCAGATACGCAGTATTTT
many	TRBV2	TRBJ2-5	NA	CASSPGPEETQYF	TGTGCCAGCAGCCCGGGGCCGGAAGAGACCCAGTACTTC
medium-sized	TRBV7-9	TRBJ2-7	TRBD1	CASSRDRGLLGEQYF	TGTGCCAGCAGCCGGGACAGGGGGCTCCTTGGCGAGCAGTACTTC
many	TRBV5-1	TRBJ2-1	NA	CASSLVGSVNEQFF	TGCGCCAGCAGCTTGGTCGGTTCGGTCAATGAGCAGTTCTTC
NA	TRBV20-1	TRBJ1-1	NA	CSARSGENGEAFF	TGCAGTGCTAGATCAGGGGAAAACGGTGAAGCTTTCTTT